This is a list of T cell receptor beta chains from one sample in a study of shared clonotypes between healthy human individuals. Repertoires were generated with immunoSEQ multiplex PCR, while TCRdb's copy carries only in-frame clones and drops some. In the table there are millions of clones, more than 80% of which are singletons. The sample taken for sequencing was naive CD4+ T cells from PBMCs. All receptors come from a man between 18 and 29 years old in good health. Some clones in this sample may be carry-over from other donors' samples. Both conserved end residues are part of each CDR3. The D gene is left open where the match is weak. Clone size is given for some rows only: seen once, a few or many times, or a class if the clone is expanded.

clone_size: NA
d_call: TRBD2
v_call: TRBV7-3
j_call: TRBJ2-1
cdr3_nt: TGTGCCAGCAGCCCAGCCCATAGCGGGAGAAGGGGTCTAGGTTTCGATGAGCAGTTCTTC
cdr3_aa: CASSPAHSGRRGLGFDEQFF

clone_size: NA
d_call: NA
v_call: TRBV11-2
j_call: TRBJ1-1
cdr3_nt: TGTGCCAGCAGCATGGGGGGAGACACTGAAGCTTTCTTT
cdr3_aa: CASSMGGDTEAFF

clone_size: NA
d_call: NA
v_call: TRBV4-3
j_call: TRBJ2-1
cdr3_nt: TGCGCCAGCAGCCAACACAGGGTTTCGAGCTCCTACAATGAGCAGTTCTTC
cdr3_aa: CASSQHRVSSSYNEQFF

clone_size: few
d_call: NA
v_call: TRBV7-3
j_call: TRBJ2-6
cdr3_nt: TGTGCCAGCAGCCGCCAGGGAGCTGGGGCCAACGTCCTGACTTTC
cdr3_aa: CASSRQGAGANVLTF

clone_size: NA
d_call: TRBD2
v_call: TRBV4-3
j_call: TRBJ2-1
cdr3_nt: TGCGCCAGCAGCCATCGGTTAGCGGGAAAGAATGAGCAGTTCTTC
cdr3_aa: CASSHRLAGKNEQFF

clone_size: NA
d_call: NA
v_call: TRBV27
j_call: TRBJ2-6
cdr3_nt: TGTGCCAGCAGTCTCCGGGACAGGGCCAACGTCCTGACTTTC
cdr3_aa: CASSLRDRANVLTF

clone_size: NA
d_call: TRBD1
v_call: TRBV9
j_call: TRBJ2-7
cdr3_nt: TGTGCCAGCAGCGTAGGACAGGGGACCTCCTACGAGCAGTACTTC
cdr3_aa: CASSVGQGTSYEQYF

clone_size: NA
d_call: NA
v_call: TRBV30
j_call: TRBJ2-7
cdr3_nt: TGTGCCTCCGGTCGTACCAAGGTCGAGCAGTACTTC
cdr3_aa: CASGRTKVEQYF

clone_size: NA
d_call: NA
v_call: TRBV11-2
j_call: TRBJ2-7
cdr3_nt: TGTGCCAGCAGCTCCGGACACAACGAGCAGTACTTC
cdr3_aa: CASSSGHNEQYF

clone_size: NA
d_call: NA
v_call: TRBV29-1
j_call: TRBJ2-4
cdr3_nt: TGCAGCGCGGGAAGGGGGGAGTTGGGTCAGTACTTC
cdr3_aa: CSAGRGELGQYF

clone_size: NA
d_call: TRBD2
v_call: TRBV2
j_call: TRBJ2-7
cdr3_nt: TGTGCCAGCAGTCAGGGACTAGCGGGAGGGTCGACCCACGAGCAGTACTTC
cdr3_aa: CASSQGLAGGSTHEQYF

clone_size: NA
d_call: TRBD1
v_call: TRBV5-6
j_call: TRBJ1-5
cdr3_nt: TGTGCCAGCAGCAGGACAGGGGGGAGCAATCAGCCCCAGCATTTT
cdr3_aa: CASSRTGGSNQPQHF

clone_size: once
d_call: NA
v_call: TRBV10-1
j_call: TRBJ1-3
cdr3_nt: TGCGCCAGCGCCCGTGACAGGACACACCTCATCTCTGGAAACACCATATATTTT
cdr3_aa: CASARDRTHLISGNTIYF

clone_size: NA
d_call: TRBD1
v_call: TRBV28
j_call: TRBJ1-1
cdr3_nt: TGTGCCAGCAGTCCCTTCCGGGACAGGGACTCTGAAGCTTTCTTT
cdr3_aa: CASSPFRDRDSEAFF

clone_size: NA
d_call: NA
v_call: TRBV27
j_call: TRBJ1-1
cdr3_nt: TGTGCCAGCAGCCTACCCCGGTTGACTGAAGCTTTCTTT
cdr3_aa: CASSLPRLTEAFF